This is a list of T cell receptor beta chains from one sample in a study of blood T cell repertoires in COVID-19. Sequencing was performed with immunoSEQ multiplex PCR; in TCRdb, only in-frame clones are kept and a portion is missing. The sample lists 200,000 to 300,000 clones; 75% to 85% were seen once. Material for sequencing was peripheral blood. The receptor source for this set is a human donor in a cohort sampled during active COVID-19. CDR3s include the opening cysteine and the closing phenylalanine or tryptophan. D genes are given only for firm matches. Expanded clones are given a class, and other clones once, few, many or no size at all.

CDR3 DNA	CDR3 protein	J gene	V gene	clone size	D gene	CDR3 length
TGCGCCAGCAGTCAAAAATCGGAGCTCGACTCGGTGGTCCTCTTT	CASSQKSELDSVVLF	TRBJ1-1	TRBV23-1	.	.	15
TGTGCCAGCTCGCGCCAAGAGACCCAGTACTTC	CASSRQETQYF	TRBJ2-5	TRBV18	once	.	11
TGCGCCAGCAGTCAACGGGACAGGACCTACGAGCAGTACTTC	CASSQRDRTYEQYF	TRBJ2-7	TRBV23-1	.	TRBD1	14
TGTGCCAGCAGTGACGCAGGGTTCAGAATCGGTGGCTACACCTTC	CASSDAGFRIGGYTF	TRBJ1-2	TRBV6-1	.	.	15
TGCGCCAGCAGCCCTCGGGGTACGGGCTCCTACGAGCAGTACTTC	CASSPRGTGSYEQYF	TRBJ2-7	TRBV5-1	.	.	15
TGTGCCTGGAGTGGGTCAGGGGGCGGAAGGGAAAAACTGTTTTTT	CAWSGSGGGREKLFF	TRBJ1-4	TRBV30	.	TRBD1	15
TGTGCCAGCAGCCAAACCGAGACAGCCTTAAATGAAAAACTGTTTTTT	CASSQTETALNEKLFF	TRBJ1-4	TRBV7-2	.	.	16
TGCACCAGCAGCGCGGTTTACGGGGTTAGCGGGAGTAATGAGCAGTTCTTC	CTSSAVYGVSGSNEQFF	TRBJ2-1	TRBV1	.	.	17
TGTGCCAGCTCACCACCGGCGGAGGAAGAGACCCAGTACTTC	CASSPPAEEETQYF	TRBJ2-5	TRBV18	.	.	14
TGTGCCAGTAGTATAGAGCGCCGGAGCTCCTACAATGAGCAGTTCTTC	CASSIERRSSYNEQFF	TRBJ2-1	TRBV19	.	.	16
TGTGCCTGGACACAGGGGGCCTGGAACACTGAAGCTTTCTTT	CAWTQGAWNTEAFF	TRBJ1-1	TRBV30	few	TRBD1	14
TGTGCCAGCAGTTACTCGCAGGGGCTGAATGGCTACACCTTC	CASSYSQGLNGYTF	TRBJ1-2	TRBV6-6	.	.	14
TGTGCCAGCAGCTCGCGGAGGGGCAGGGACACTGAAGCTTTCTTT	CASSSRRGRDTEAFF	TRBJ1-1	TRBV7-6	.	.	15
TGTGCCATCAGGCCCGGGACGGCGGGGGAAAAACTGTTTTTT	CAIRPGTAGEKLFF	TRBJ1-4	TRBV10-3	few	.	14
TGTGCCAGAAGTACCGGGACAGGGGGCTTCGTAGAGACCCAGTACTTC	CARSTGTGGFVETQYF	TRBJ2-5	TRBV7-5	.	.	16
TGTGCCAGTAGTATAGGGTCAGGGGGCACTGAAGCTTTCTTT	CASSIGSGGTEAFF	TRBJ1-1	TRBV19	.	TRBD1	14
TGTGCCAGCAGCTTGGCCGTGGGTAGGGGCTACAATGAGCAGTTCTTC	CASSLAVGRGYNEQFF	TRBJ2-1	TRBV5-4	.	.	16
TGTGCCAGCAGCCAAGATCACGGACAGGGGATTGGCTACACCTTC	CASSQDHGQGIGYTF	TRBJ1-2	TRBV3-1/TRBV3-2	.	TRBD1	15
TGTGCCAGCAGCCTTTCACCGGGGACAGGCTTCACTAATGAAAAACTGTTTTTT	CASSLSPGTGFTNEKLFF	TRBJ1-4	TRBV9	.	TRBD1	18
TGTGCCAGCAGTTACGGAAGGAGCTCCTACGAGCAGTACTTC	CASSYGRSSYEQYF	TRBJ2-7	TRBV6-6	.	.	14
TGTGCCACAACCTGGGACAGACATAATTCACCCCTCCACTTT	CATTWDRHNSPLHF	TRBJ1-6	TRBV28	.	TRBD1	14
TGTGCCAGTAGTATAGATTTGATAGGGGATGGTCAGCCCCAGCATTTT	CASSIDLIGDGQPQHF	TRBJ1-5	TRBV19	few	.	16
TGTGCCACTAGTCCCAACCCTCCTAGCGGGGAATCCTACGAGCAGTACTTC	CATSPNPPSGESYEQYF	TRBJ2-7	TRBV15	.	TRBD2	17
TGTGCCAGAAGTTGGGAGTGTGCCCTGTACCAAGAGACCCAGTACTTC	CARSWECALYQETQYF	TRBJ2-5	TRBV5-3	.	.	16
TGTGCCAGCAATCGACAGACCTACACTGAAGCTTTCTTT	CASNRQTYTEAFF	TRBJ1-1	TRBV6-5	.	.	13
TGTGCCAGTAGTACTACGGTTAATGAAAAACTGTTTTTT	CASSTTVNEKLFF	TRBJ1-4	TRBV19	.	.	13
TGCGCCAGCAGTCGGCCGGGACAGCACAACCCCTACGAGCAGTACTTC	CASSRPGQHNPYEQYF	TRBJ2-7	TRBV23-1	many	TRBD1	16
TGTGCCAGCAGTTACGCGGGGAACCAAGAGACCCAGTACTTC	CASSYAGNQETQYF	TRBJ2-5	TRBV6-2/TRBV6-3	.	.	14
TGCGCCAGCAGCCCATGGGCTAGCGGCAGCACAGATACGCAGTATTTT	CASSPWASGSTDTQYF	TRBJ2-3	TRBV4-1	.	TRBD2	16
TGTGCCAGCAGCCAGGTGGGGAGGGCCTACGAGCAGTACTTC	CASSQVGRAYEQYF	TRBJ2-7	TRBV4-2	.	TRBD2	14
TGCGCCAGCAGCTTGTCCAGGGACTCTGGAAACACCATATATTTT	CASSLSRDSGNTIYF	TRBJ1-3	TRBV5-1	.	.	15
TGTGCCAGCAGCCCGACAGTCCAAGGGGAGACCCAGTACTTC	CASSPTVQGETQYF	TRBJ2-5	TRBV11-3	.	.	14
TGTGCCAGCAGCTGGAGGAACACCGGGGAGCTGTTTTTT	CASSWRNTGELFF	TRBJ2-2	TRBV7-9	few	.	13
TGTGCCAGCAGCCTGCTAGCGGGAGGGTTCGGTGAGCAGTTCTTC	CASSLLAGGFGEQFF	TRBJ2-1	TRBV3-1/TRBV3-2	.	TRBD2	15
TGTGCCAGCAGGCGAACCGGGACTAGCGGGGGGGCCTCTGTTGAGACCCAGTACTTC	CASRRTGTSGGASVETQYF	TRBJ2-5	TRBV11-2	.	TRBD2	19
TGTGCCAGCTCAAGCCAACAAGAGACCCAGTACTTC	CASSSQQETQYF	TRBJ2-5	TRBV18	.	.	12
TGCGCCAGCAGCTTTGTACCGGCCGGAGATGAGCAGTTCTTC	CASSFVPAGDEQFF	TRBJ2-1	TRBV5-1	.	.	14
TGTGCCAGCAGTACCAGACAGGGCACTGAAGCTTTCTTT	CASSTRQGTEAFF	TRBJ1-1	TRBV6-5	.	TRBD1	13
TGTGCCAGCAGTTTCACCCCGACAGGGCGACTCAACTATGGCTACACCTTC	CASSFTPTGRLNYGYTF	TRBJ1-2	TRBV28	once	TRBD1	17
TGTGCCAGCAGTTTATCCCAGGGAGGAGGCTACACCTTC	CASSLSQGGGYTF	TRBJ1-2	TRBV28	.	.	13
TGCGCCAGCAGCCTGTACAGGGGGGGCGAGCAGTACTTC	CASSLYRGGEQYF	TRBJ2-7	TRBV5-1	.	.	13
TGTGCCAGCTCAGCCCAAACAGGGAGATGGGAGACCCAGTACTTC	CASSAQTGRWETQYF	TRBJ2-5	TRBV18	few	.	15
TGTGCTAGCAGCTGCATACCTCAGACAGGGGCCTCCTACAATGAGCAGTTCTTC	CASSCIPQTGASYNEQFF	TRBJ2-1	TRBV7-7	.	TRBD1	18
TGTGCCAGCCAGTTAGCGGGAGGGCCCCACGAGCAGTACTTC	CASQLAGGPHEQYF	TRBJ2-7	TRBV28	.	TRBD2	14
TGCGCCAGCAGCCCGGGACAGGAGGACACCGGGGAGCTGTTTTTT	CASSPGQEDTGELFF	TRBJ2-2	TRBV5-1	.	TRBD1	15
TGTGCCAGCAGTTTCTACAGGGGAGAGACCCAGTACTTC	CASSFYRGETQYF	TRBJ2-5	TRBV27	.	TRBD1	13